The T cell receptor (beta chain) under discussion was sequenced for a study of T cells in Graves' hyperthyroidism and ophthalmopathy. Whole-study context: Prior to any treatment, at the point of initial diagnosis, peripheral blood was collected.

This CDR3 has 17 amino acids. CDR1 and CDR2 (germline): LNHDA, SQIVND (reference sequence). V shed 5 bases and J shed 1 base, with 15 bases lying between them. This clonotype was seen more than once but under ten times. What it binds is not known. Regarding the study as a whole: Separating ophthalmopathy from stable hyperthyroidism was achieved by a 13 V-J model.

Patients having uncontrolled infection, another autoimmune disease, pregnancy or lactation were not included. The source of the PBMCs was roughly 10 ml of fresh peripheral blood. What was amplified from RNA transcripts were TCR beta CDR3 regions. HTBI primers were used for first-round RT-PCR of the TCR CDR3. TCRdb reanalysed the multiplex PCR reads using MiXCR and keeps one entry per CDR3 protein. The table lists roughly 700,000 distinct CDR3 sequences, approximately 15% of them singletons. This receptor was taken from a man between 50 and 59 years old with Graves' hyperthyroidism. Sequencing was done on a sample of blood. The chain has TRBV19 and TRBJ2-6; maybe TRBD1 (7 bases). DNA for the CDR3: TGTGCCAGTAGTTCCCGACAGGGACTTTCTGGGGCCAACGTCCTGACTTTC. Translating it yields CASSSRQGLSGANVLTF.